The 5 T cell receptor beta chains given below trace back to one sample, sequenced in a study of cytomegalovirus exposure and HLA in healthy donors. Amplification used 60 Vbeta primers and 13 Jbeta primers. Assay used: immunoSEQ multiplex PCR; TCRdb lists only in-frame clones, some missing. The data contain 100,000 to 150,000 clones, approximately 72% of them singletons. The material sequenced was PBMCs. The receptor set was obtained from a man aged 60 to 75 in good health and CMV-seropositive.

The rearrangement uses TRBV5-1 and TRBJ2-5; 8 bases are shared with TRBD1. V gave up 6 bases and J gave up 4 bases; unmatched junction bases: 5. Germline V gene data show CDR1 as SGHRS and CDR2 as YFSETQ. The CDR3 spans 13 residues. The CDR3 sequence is CASTRQGRETQYF. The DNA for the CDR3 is TGCGCCAGCACCCGACAGGGGAGAGAGACCCAGTACTTC. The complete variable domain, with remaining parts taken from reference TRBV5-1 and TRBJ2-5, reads KAGVTQTPRYLIKTRGQQVTLSCSPISGHRSVSWYQQTPGQGLQFLFEYFSETQRNKGNFPGRFSGRQFSNSRSEMNVSTLELGDSALYLCASTRQGRETQYFGPGTRLLVL.

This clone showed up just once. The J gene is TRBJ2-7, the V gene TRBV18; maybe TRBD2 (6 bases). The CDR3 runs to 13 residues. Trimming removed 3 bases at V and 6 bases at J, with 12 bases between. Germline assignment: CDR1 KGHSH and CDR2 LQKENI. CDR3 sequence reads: CASSPHHGGEQYF. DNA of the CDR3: TGTGCCAGCTCACCCCACCACGGGGGCGAGCAGTACTTC.

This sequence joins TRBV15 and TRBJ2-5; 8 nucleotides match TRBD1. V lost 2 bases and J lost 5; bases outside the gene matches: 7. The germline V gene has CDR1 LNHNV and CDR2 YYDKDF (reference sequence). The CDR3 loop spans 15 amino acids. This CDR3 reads CATSRRDRQGETQYF. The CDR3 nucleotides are TGTGCCACCAGCAGACGGGACAGGCAAGGGGAGACCCAGTACTTC.

This CDR3 is CASSIEWTGRHEQYF. CDR3 nucleotides: TGTGCCAGCAGCATAGAGTGGACAGGGCGGCACGAGCAGTACTTC. The V and J genes are TRBV28 and TRBJ2-7; 8 bases line up with TRBD1. Per the germline V gene, CDR1 is MDHEN and CDR2 is SYDVKM. The CDR3 is made up of 15 amino acids. J gave up 5 bases and V 6 bases, and 12 bases lay outside the gene matches.

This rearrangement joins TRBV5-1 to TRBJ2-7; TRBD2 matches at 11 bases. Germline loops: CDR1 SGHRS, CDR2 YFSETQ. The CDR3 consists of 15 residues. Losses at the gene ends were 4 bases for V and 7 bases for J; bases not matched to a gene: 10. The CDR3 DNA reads TGCGCCAGCAGCCTGCTAGGGACTAGCGGTGAGGAGCAGTACTTC. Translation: CASSLLGTSGEEQYF.